This TCR beta chain was identified in a study of a mutant IDH1 vaccine in newly diagnosed glioma. The wider study: Of the patients given treatment, around 60% were male and approximately 40% were female, and a mean age of roughly 40 years was recorded.

Profiled with immunoSEQ multiplex PCR; TCRdb holds only in-frame clones, not every one. In the table there are tens of thousands of clones, around 93% of which are singletons. The time point denotes: week 23, last vaccination. The content of each vaccine dose was 300 ug of mutant IDH1 20-mer peptide, and topical imiquimod accompanied it. Study-level findings and limits: Pseudoprogression apparently tracked independently of changes in top peripheral T cell clonotypes.

This clone turned up a few times. Its antigen is undetermined. Per germline, CDR1 SGHRS and CDR2 YFSETQ. V was clipped by 0 bases and J by 5 bases, with 8 bases between them. The CDR3 spans 13 residues. V gene TRBV5-1 combines with J gene TRBJ2-5; D call uncertain. The receptor was isolated from a middle-aged man with glioma. Sequenced here: PBMCs, sampled from a glioma patient whose treatment included an IDH1 peptide vaccine. The CDR3 region is CASSLALGETQYF. The DNA for the CDR3 is TGCGCCAGCAGCTTGGCCCTGGGGGAGACCCAGTACTTC.